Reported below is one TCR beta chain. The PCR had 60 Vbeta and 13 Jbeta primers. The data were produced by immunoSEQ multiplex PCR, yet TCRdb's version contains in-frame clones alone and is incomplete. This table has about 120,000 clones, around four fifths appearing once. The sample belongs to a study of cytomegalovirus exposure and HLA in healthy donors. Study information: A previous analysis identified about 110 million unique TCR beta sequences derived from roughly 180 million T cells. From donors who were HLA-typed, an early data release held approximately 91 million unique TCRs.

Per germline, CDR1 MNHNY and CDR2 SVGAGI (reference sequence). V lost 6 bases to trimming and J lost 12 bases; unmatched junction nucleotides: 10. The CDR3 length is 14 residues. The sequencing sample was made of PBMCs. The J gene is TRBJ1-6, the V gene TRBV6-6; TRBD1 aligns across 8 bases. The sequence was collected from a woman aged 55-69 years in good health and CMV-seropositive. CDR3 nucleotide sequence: TGTGCCAGCAGCCAACAGGGGGACTGGGTACCCCTCCACTTT. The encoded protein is CASSQQGDWVPLHF.